Shown below are 22 T cell receptor beta chains from a single sample sequenced in a study of spatial heterogeneity in lung cancer (dated by TCRdb to between 2018 and 2021). Libraries were prepared through 5' RACE. The listed sequencing device is NextSeq 500. TCRdb reanalyzed the raw reads on its own, using fastp at Q25 for trimming and MiXCR for clone calling, and kept in-frame beta chains. Under each unique CDR3 protein, matching rows form one entry showing the most common genes and DNA. The sample includes roughly 120,000 distinct CDR3 sequences, with 12% observed a single time. The ten largest clonotypes hold roughly 17% of the sample. The time point label of this sample denotes: blood at routine non-recurrence follow-up after resection. For TCR sequencing, whole RNA was extracted from tumor and nontumor lung tissue, or from cryopreserved PBMC samples, and no cell sorting was done. The sequenced sample was PBMCs, obtained at follow-up. The receptors were gathered from a male donor with early-stage non-small cell lung cancer.

The gene calls are TRBV2 and TRBJ2-5; D not certain. CDR1 and CDR2 from the germline V gene are SNHLY and FYNNEI. The ends were cut back, 4 bases at V and 5 bases at J, with 11 bases in the middle. This CDR3 is built from 13 residues. CDR3: CASSAEKRETQYF. Here the CDR3 DNA reads TGTGCCAGCAGTGCCGAGAAGAGGGAGACCCAGTACTTC.

V is TRBV5-5 and J is TRBJ1-4; D call uncertain. The CDR3 loop spans 14 amino acids. Germline V gene data show CDR1 as SGHKS and CDR2 as YYEKEE (reference sequence). The V end lost 7 bases, the J end lost 0 bases, and 10 bases lay between the germline ends. The CDR3 sequence is CASALTSTNEKLFF. In DNA, the CDR3 is TGTGCCAGCGCTCTAACCTCAACTAATGAAAAACTGTTTTTT. The whole variable domain, filled in from reference TRBV5-5 and TRBJ1-4, reads DAGVTQSPTHLIKTRGQQVTLRCSPISGHKSVSWYQQVLGQGPQFIFQYYEKEERGRGNFPDRFSARQFPNYSSELNVNALLLGDSALYLCASALTSTNEKLFFGSGTQLSVL.

This sequence joins TRBV11-1 and TRBJ1-1, with D possibly matching TRBD1 (6 bases). Per the germline V gene, CDR1 is SGHAT and CDR2 is FQDESV (reference sequence). Trimming took off 1 base at V and 1 base at J, with 10 bases between the two ends. This CDR3 comprises 15 residues. The CDR3 bases are TGTGCCAGCAGCTTAGTGACAGGTGCGAACACTGAAGCTTTCTTT. Its translation is CASSLVTGANTEAFF.

The chain has TRBV29-1 and TRBJ2-7; TRBD1 matches at 9 bases. Per the germline V gene, CDR1 is SQVTM and CDR2 is ANQGSEA. With 2 bases clipped from V and 4 bases from J, the junction kept 3 bases outside the gene matches. The CDR3 is 13 amino acids. CDR3: CSVEPDRGYEQYF. The CDR3, as DNA: TGCAGCGTTGAACCGGACAGGGGTTACGAGCAGTACTTC.

The sample holds many counts of this clonotype. V and J are TRBV5-1 and TRBJ2-7; D is possibly TRBD1 (6 bases). The V gene's germline CDR1 is SGHRS and CDR2 YFSETQ. Deletions cut 0 bases from V and 3 bases from J, with 10 bases between. This CDR3 is 14 amino acids long. CDR3 sequence (DNA): TGCGCCAGCAGCTTGGATGGGGGCCACTACGAGCAGTACTTC. Residues: CASSLDGGHYEQYF.

This clonotype was seen ten or more times. The chain's CDR3 is CSPGPLGNQPQHF. CDR3 DNA: TGCAGCCCCGGACCCCTCGGCAATCAGCCCCAGCATTTT. The chain recombines TRBV20-1 with TRBJ1-5; D unclear. Germline CDR1 reads DFQATT; CDR2 reads SNEGSKA (reference sequence). This CDR3 has 13 amino acids.

This clonotype was picked up many times. This sequence joins TRBV7-2 and TRBJ1-3; TRBD1 matches at 9 bases. The CDR3 runs 16 residues. CDR1 and CDR2 from the germline V gene are SGHTA and FQGNSA. The junction had 9 bases not matched to a gene; V was cut back by 5 bases and J by 4 bases. CDR3 residues: CASSIGTGSFGNTIYF. The CDR3 region has the DNA TGTGCCAGCAGCATTGGGACAGGGAGCTTCGGAAACACCATATATTTT.

This clonotype has ten or more counts. V usage is TRBV20-1 and J usage is TRBJ1-1, with D possibly matching TRBD1 (5 bases). In germline, CDR1 is DFQATT, CDR2 SNEGSKA (reference sequence). This CDR3 is built from 13 residues. The V end lost 8 bases, the J end lost 4 bases, and 17 bases lay between the germline ends. CDR3 sequence: CSRGVGRGTEAFF. The CDR3 DNA reads as TGCAGTAGAGGGGTTGGGCGTGGCACTGAAGCTTTCTTT.

This clonotype was observed many times. V is TRBV20-1 and J is TRBJ1-5; 9 nucleotides agree with TRBD1. CDR3 size: 16 residues. Per germline, CDR1 DFQATT and CDR2 SNEGSKA (reference sequence). CDR3 protein: CSPTLTTGGSRQPQHF. As DNA, the CDR3 is TGCAGCCCCACGCTAACAACAGGGGGCTCACGGCAGCCCCAGCATTTT.

This clonotype appeared many times. J is TRBJ2-5 and V is TRBV29-1; D remains unclear. Germline V gives CDR1 SQVTM, CDR2 ANQGSEA. V gave up 5 bases and J gave up 5 bases, with 18 bases separating them. The CDR3 extends over 14 amino acids. The CDR3 bases are TGCAGCGTTCGCCGAGGCCGGGCTGGGGAGACCCAGTACTTC. This sequence encodes CSVRRGRAGETQYF.

This clonotype has only a few counts. This sequence joins TRBV7-8 and TRBJ1-1, with TRBD1 identical over 7 bases. J gave up 4 bases and V 6 bases, and 8 bases lay outside the gene matches. Germline CDR1 reads SGHVS; CDR2 reads FQNEAQ. This CDR3 region has 14 residues. CDR3 sequence: CASRVGQASTEAFF. The CDR3 region has the DNA TGTGCCAGCAGAGTCGGACAGGCTAGCACTGAAGCTTTCTTT. The full variable domain, its missing parts supplied by reference TRBV7-8 and TRBJ1-1, is GAGVSQSPRYKVAKRGQDVALRCDPISGHVSLFWYQQALGQGPEFLTYFQNEAQLDKSGLPSDRFFAERPEGSVSTLKIQRTQQEDSAVYLCASRVGQASTEAFFGQGTRLTVV.

The chain has TRBV28 and TRBJ2-1; 9 bases align to TRBD1. CDR1 MDHEN and CDR2 SYDVKM come from the germline V gene. This CDR3 region has 14 residues. V lost 8 bases, J lost 6 bases, and 8 bases stayed unmatched. This CDR3 reads CASCGQGKANEQFF. The DNA for the CDR3 is TGTGCCAGCTGCGGACAGGGGAAGGCCAATGAGCAGTTCTTC.

In this sample, this clonotype turned up many times. This rearrangement joins TRBV2 to TRBJ1-1; 9 bases map to TRBD1. Trimming removed 3 bases from V and 8 bases from J; junction bases left unmatched: 4. This CDR3 has 13 amino acids. Germline CDR1 is SNHLY and CDR2 is FYNNEI. Here the CDR3 reads CASSEEDRGEAFF. CDR3 DNA: TGTGCCAGCAGTGAGGAGGACAGGGGAGAAGCTTTCTTT.

This clonotype was seen at least ten times. CDR3 residues: CASSPIARISGANVLTF. The CDR3 DNA follows: TGTGCCAGCAGCCCAATCGCTAGAATCTCTGGGGCCAACGTCCTGACTTTC. The rearrangement links TRBV11-2 to TRBJ2-6; D remains unclear. The CDR3 covers 17 residues. Germline V gives CDR1 SGHAT, CDR2 FQNNGV. Between the trimmed V and J ends, which lost 5 bases and 0 bases, there was a span of 14 bases.

The rearrangement links TRBV28 to TRBJ2-4; 10 bases are a match to TRBD2. The V gene end was trimmed by 6 bases and the J gene end by 2 bases; junction bases not matched to a gene: 10. CDR3 length: 17 amino acids. CDR1 is MDHEN and CDR2 is SYDVKM in the germline V gene. The CDR3 here is CASSISGGAGTKNIQYF. The DNA of the CDR3 is TGTGCCAGCAGCATAAGCGGGGGGGCCGGAACCAAAAACATTCAGTACTTC.

This clonotype was seen a handful of times. J is TRBJ2-3 and V is TRBV7-9; maybe TRBD2 (5 bases). V lost 3 bases to trimming and J lost 1 base, with 11 bases between them. The germline V gene encodes CDR1 SEHNR and CDR2 FQNEAQ (reference sequence). The CDR3 is 15 residues long. CDR3 coding DNA: TGTGCCAGCAGCTTTTTCGGCGGGCGCACAGATACGCAGTATTTT. Its translation is CASSFFGGRTDTQYF. Using reference TRBV7-9 and TRBJ2-3 for the parts outside the CDR3, the full variable domain is DTGVSQNPRHKITKRGQNVTFRCDPISEHNRLYWYRQTLGQGPEFLTYFQNEAQLEKSRLLSDRFSAERPKGSFSTLEIQRTEQGDSAMYLCASSFFGGRTDTQYFGPGTRLTVL.

J is TRBJ2-3 and V is TRBV7-2; 15 bases map to TRBD2. CDR3 size: 16 residues. The V gene's germline CDR1 is SGHTA and CDR2 FQGNSA. The V gene end was trimmed by 5 bases and the J gene end by 9 bases; junction bases not matched to a gene: 9. Here the CDR3 reads CASSTGTSGGRGTQYF. The CDR3 DNA reads TGTGCCAGCAGCACAGGGACTAGCGGGGGGAGGGGGACGCAGTATTTT.

This clonotype was picked up many times. V usage is TRBV29-1 and J usage is TRBJ2-5, with TRBD1 as a possible D gene (5 bases). The germline V gene encodes CDR1 SQVTM and CDR2 ANQGSEA. The length of the CDR3 is 12 residues. Trimming left V 5 bases short and J 5 bases short, with 12 bases between. The CDR3: CSVSQGYETQYF. CDR3 in DNA: TGCAGCGTTTCCCAGGGTTACGAGACCCAGTACTTC.

This clonotype has ten or more counts. The V call is TRBV5-1, the J call TRBJ2-7, with 8 bases fitting TRBD1. The J segment lost 6 bases and the V segment lost 0 bases, leaving 5 bases of the junction unmatched. This CDR3 is 14 amino acids long. In germline, CDR1 is SGHRS, CDR2 YFSETQ. CDR3 sequence: CASSLVTGGFEQYF. The DNA of the CDR3 is TGCGCCAGCAGCTTGGTTACAGGGGGGTTCGAGCAGTACTTC.

This clonotype has at least ten counts. This sequence joins TRBV7-2 and TRBJ2-1; 7 nucleotides line up with TRBD2. From germline, CDR1 is SGHTA and CDR2 FQGNSA. V shed 5 bases, J shed 8 bases, and the junction held 6 bases outside the gene matches. This CDR3 is built from 13 residues. DNA of the CDR3: TGTGCCAGCAGCGAGGGGAGGGTCCATGAGCAGTTCTTC. Its protein product is CASSEGRVHEQFF.

This clonotype was found many times. This rearrangement joins TRBV2 to TRBJ1-5; 9 bases are shared with TRBD1. The CDR3 consists of 15 residues. Germline values: CDR1 SNHLY, CDR2 FYNNEI. J lost 6 bases, V lost 5 bases, and 8 bases had no gene match. CDR3 DNA sequence: TGTGCCAGCAGTACAAGACAGGGGGGGGGTCAGCCCCAGCATTTT. Its protein is CASSTRQGGGQPQHF. Full variable domain (missing parts from reference TRBV2 and TRBJ1-5): EPEVTQTPSHQVTQMGQEVILRCVPISNHLYFYWYRQILGQKVEFLVSFYNNEISEKSEIFDDQFSVERPDGSNFTLKIRSTKLEDSAMYFCASSTRQGGGQPQHFGDGTRLSIL.

This clonotype was detected ten times or more. The V call is TRBV20-1, the J call TRBJ2-7, with 7 nucleotides matching TRBD1. Germline V lookup: CDR1 DFQATT, CDR2 SNEGSKA (reference sequence). The CDR3 has 12 residues. V dropped 5 bases and J dropped 5; count of bases not matched to a gene: 6. CDR3: CSAQRGQDEQYF. In DNA, the CDR3 is TGCAGTGCTCAAAGGGGGCAGGACGAGCAGTACTTC.